Presented here are 21 T cell receptor beta chains from one specimen sequenced in a study of blood T cell repertoires in COVID-19. Produced via immunoSEQ multiplex PCR; TCRdb's table is partial and in-frame only. The profile shows approximately 180,000 clones, approximately 83% of them singletons. Sequencing was performed on peripheral blood. Every receptor here comes from a woman in her thirties or forties with COVID-19, enrolled during active disease.

This chain joins TRBV5-4 and TRBJ1-3; 7 nucleotides line up with TRBD1. The V gene's germline CDR1 is SGHNT and CDR2 YYREEE (reference sequence). Losses at the gene ends were 4 bases for V and 0 bases for J; bases not matched to a gene: 7. This CDR3 is built from 16 residues. CDR3 residues: CASSPGQAFSGNTIYF. The CDR3 nucleotides read TGTGCCAGCAGCCCAGGACAGGCGTTCTCTGGAAACACCATATATTTT.

This sequence joins TRBV9 and TRBJ1-1; D is perhaps TRBD1 (5 bases). CDR3 length equals 14 residues. Trimming removed 4 bases at V and 1 base at J, with 11 bases between. Germline assignment: CDR1 SGDLS and CDR2 YYNGEE. The CDR3 sequence: CASSPFGGNTEAFF. CDR3 DNA sequence: TGTGCCAGCAGCCCTTTCGGGGGGAACACTGAAGCTTTCTTT.

V and J are TRBV9 and TRBJ2-7, with a tentative D call TRBD1 (6 bases). CDR3 size: 15 residues. Germline CDR1 is SGDLS and CDR2 is YYNGEE. V was shortened by 0 bases and J by 0 bases, with 10 bases between the two germline ends. CDR3 residues: CASSVGTESSYEQYF. The CDR3 nucleotides are TGTGCCAGCAGCGTAGGGACAGAGAGCTCCTACGAGCAGTACTTC.

The sample holds a few counts of this clone. The CDR3 sequence is CASDSEGGNYGYTF. Here the CDR3 DNA reads TGTGCCAGCGATTCGGAGGGGGGGAACTATGGCTACACCTTC. The chain couples TRBV28 to TRBJ1-2; TRBD1 is a possible D gene (6 bases). Germline V gene data show CDR1 as MDHEN and CDR2 as SYDVKM. V lost 8 bases and J 2 bases, leaving 15 bases between the germline ends. The CDR3 spans 14 residues.

This sequence joins TRBV3-1 (or the pseudogene TRBV3-2) and TRBJ1-3, with D perhaps TRBD1 (5 bases). Germline CDR1 and CDR2: LGHDT and YNNKEL (reference sequence). This CDR3 is built from 14 residues. The germline V and J ends were trimmed by 7 bases and 2 bases, with 12 bases remaining between them. The CDR3 DNA sequence: TGTGCCAGCACCCCCGGGGGGGCTGGAAACACCATATATTTT. It is translated as CASTPGGAGNTIYF.

The chain recombines TRBV15 with TRBJ2-7; 11 bases align to TRBD2. The germline gives CDR1 LNHNV, CDR2 YYDKDF (reference sequence). J gave up 0 bases and V 0 bases, and 13 bases lay outside the gene matches. The CDR3 is made up of 20 amino acids. The CDR3 is CATSRDPGRFSGRDSYEQYF. Here the CDR3 DNA reads TGTGCCACCAGCAGAGATCCCGGCAGATTTAGCGGGAGGGACTCCTACGAGCAGTACTTC.

The V gene is TRBV19, the J gene TRBJ1-2; no reliable D call. This CDR3 is built from 13 residues. Trimming removed 10 bases at V and 4 bases at J, with 16 bases between. CDR1 and CDR2 from the germline V gene are LNHDA and SQIVND (reference sequence). In nucleotides, the CDR3 is TGTGCCACCAATACAGATCCCTTCTATGGCTACACCTTC. As protein: CATNTDPFYGYTF.

The J gene is TRBJ2-7, the V gene TRBV7-9; TRBD2 might be the D (5 bases). CDR3 length equals 13 residues. Trimming shortened V by 4 bases and J by 3 bases, and 10 bases separated the two germline ends. Germline CDR1 SEHNR, CDR2 FQNEAQ (reference sequence). The CDR3 reads CASSYTGGYEQYF. CDR3 DNA: TGTGCCAGCAGCTATACTGGAGGCTACGAGCAGTACTTC.

This clone was observed once. This sequence joins TRBV19 and TRBJ1-2; perhaps TRBD1 as D (5 bases). The V gene lost 3 bases and the J gene lost 1 base, with 6 bases spanning the gap. Germline CDR1 is LNHDA and CDR2 is SQIVND (reference sequence). CDR3 length equals 13 residues. The CDR3 sequence is CASSMTVNYGYTF. The CDR3 region has the DNA TGTGCCAGTAGTATGACAGTTAACTATGGCTACACCTTC.

V is TRBV10-1 and J is TRBJ1-1, with 9 bases matching TRBD1. The J segment lost 1 base and the V segment lost 3 bases, leaving 3 bases of the junction unmatched. The germline V gene encodes CDR1 WNHNN and CDR2 SYGVQD (reference sequence). The length of the CDR3 is 15 residues. CDR3 in amino acids: CASSDRGQGNTEAFF. The CDR3 DNA sequence: TGCGCCAGCAGTGATAGGGGACAGGGGAACACTGAAGCTTTCTTT.

The gene calls are TRBV3-1 (or the pseudogene TRBV3-2) and TRBJ2-7; 7 positions match TRBD2. The CDR3 sequence is 18 residues long. J lost 0 bases, V lost 3 bases, and 14 bases had no gene match. Per the germline V gene, CDR1 is LGHDT and CDR2 is YNNKEL (reference sequence). CDR3 region: CASSHVLGAGLNSYEQYF. CDR3 DNA sequence: TGTGCCAGCAGCCATGTATTAGGAGCGGGGCTAAACTCCTACGAGCAGTACTTC.

In its sample, this clone was seen a few times. This chain uses TRBV28 with TRBJ1-5; no clear D gene. CDR1 is MDHEN, CDR2 SYDVKM, per germline. The CDR3 extends over 12 amino acids. V was cut by 1 base and J by 5 bases, with 3 bases left in between. The DNA for the CDR3 is TGTGCCAGCAGTTTATCCTATCAGCCCCAGCATTTT. The encoded protein is CASSLSYQPQHF. The full variable domain, in which reference TRBV28 and TRBJ1-5 provide the parts outside the CDR3, is DVKVTQSSRYLVKRTGEKVFLECVQDMDHENMFWYRQDPGLGLRLIYFSYDVKMKEKGDIPEGYSVSREKKERFSLILESASTNQTSMYLCASSLSYQPQHFGDGTRLSIL.

This clone is a singleton in its sample. V usage is TRBV9 and J usage is TRBJ1-2, with 10 bases matching TRBD1. Germline V lookup: CDR1 SGDLS, CDR2 YYNGEE. The CDR3 contains 13 residues. The trim removed 0 bases at V and 7 bases at J, leaving 0 bases unmatched. Here the CDR3 DNA reads TGTGCCAGCAGCGTAGGGACAGGGGGTGGCTACACCTTC. It codes for CASSVGTGGGYTF.

The chain couples TRBV18 to TRBJ2-2; a possible D gene is TRBD2 (8 bases). The CDR3 runs to 16 residues. Germline values: CDR1 KGHSH, CDR2 LQKENI. V was trimmed by 0 bases and J by 6 bases, leaving 14 bases between them. CDR3 DNA: TGTGCCAGCTCACCACCCGGGACAGCGGGGGCCGGGGAGCTGTTTTTT. Its protein is CASSPPGTAGAGELFF.

This clone showed up just once. This chain uses TRBV5-1 with TRBJ2-1; 9 nucleotides match TRBD2. Per germline, CDR1 SGHRS and CDR2 YFSETQ. V dropped 7 bases and J dropped 4; count of bases not matched to a gene: 6. The CDR3 loop spans 14 amino acids. The CDR3 nucleotides read TGCGCCAGCGGTGCGGGGGGGGAATACAATGAGCAGTTCTTC. Translation gives CASGAGGEYNEQFF.

The CDR3 nucleotides read TGTGCCACCAGTGATTCAGCTAGCGGGGGTTACAATGAGCAGTTCTTC. As protein: CATSDSASGGYNEQFF. The chain uses TRBV24-1 and TRBJ2-1; 10 bases fit TRBD2. The germline V gene has CDR1 KGHDR and CDR2 SFDVKD. The length of the CDR3 is 16 residues. Trimming removed 2 bases from V and 4 bases from J; junction bases left unmatched: 4.

J is TRBJ2-1 and V is TRBV19, with D possibly being TRBD1 (5 bases). Germline-derived CDR1 and CDR2 are LNHDA and SQIVND (reference sequence). V lost 7 bases, J lost 13 bases, and 17 bases lay in between. The CDR3 is 12 amino acids. The CDR3 sequence: CASTQGGIRQFF. The CDR3 nucleotides are TGTGCCAGTACCCAGGGTGGGATCCGACAGTTCTTC.

The chain has TRBV4-1 and TRBJ2-3; D gene unclear. Germline V gene lookup returns CDR1 MGHRA and CDR2 YSYEKL. The CDR3 is 13 residues long. Deletions cut 2 bases from V and 4 bases from J, with 7 bases between. CDR3 region: CASSQTIPDTQYF. CDR3 nucleotide sequence: TGCGCCAGCAGCCAAACTATCCCAGATACGCAGTATTTT.

V usage is TRBV6-1 and J usage is TRBJ1-1; perhaps TRBD1 as D (5 bases). The CDR3 has 15 residues. CDR1 and CDR2 (germline): MNHNS, SASEGT. The V end was cut by 3 bases, the J end by 0 bases, with 11 bases between. The CDR3 DNA sequence: TGTGCCAGCAGTGATCCCAGGGATCTGAACACTGAAGCTTTCTTT. This codes for CASSDPRDLNTEAFF.

This chain's CDR3 is CASSEALAGSTYNEQFF. The CDR3, as DNA: TGTGCCAGCAGTGAAGCGCTAGCGGGAAGCACCTACAATGAGCAGTTCTTC. V usage is TRBV6-1 and J usage is TRBJ2-1; 9 bases line up with TRBD2. Losses at the gene ends were 0 bases for V and 2 bases for J; bases not matched to a gene: 5. The length of the CDR3 is 17 residues. The V gene's germline CDR1 is MNHNS and CDR2 SASEGT.

The chain carries TRBV12-5 and TRBJ2-7, with 9 bases matching TRBD2. This CDR3 contains 13 residues. Germline V gene lookup returns CDR1 LGHNT and CDR2 FRNRAP. Here the CDR3 reads CTTWTSDSYEQYF. Written as DNA, the CDR3 is TGTACTACTTGGACTAGCGACTCCTACGAGCAGTACTTC.